One and the same sample provided the 14 T cell receptor beta chains below, sequenced in a study of cytomegalovirus exposure and HLA in healthy donors. This PCR relied on a set of 60 Vbeta primers and 13 Jbeta primers. TCRdb keeps only in-frame clones here, not all; method: immunoSEQ multiplex PCR. Of 80,000 to 100,000 clones listed, more than 65% are singletons. Source material: PBMCs. Every receptor here comes from a woman under 30 in good health and CMV-seropositive.

This clone occurred once. J is TRBJ1-2 and V is TRBV29-1; D is possibly TRBD1 (5 bases). V lost 3 bases to trimming and J lost 6 bases, with 11 bases between them. From germline, CDR1 is SQVTM and CDR2 ANQGSEA. This CDR3 spans 12 amino acids. The CDR3 region has the DNA TGCAGCGTTGACTTCAGGGAAAATGGCTACACCTTC. Amino acids: CSVDFRENGYTF. The full variable domain, completed using reference TRBV29-1 and TRBJ1-2, is SAVISQKPSRDICQRGTSLTIQCQVDSQVTMMFWYRQQPGQSLTLIATANQGSEATYESGFVIDKFPISRPNLTFSTLTVSNMSPEDSSIYLCSVDFRENGYTFGSGTRLTVV.

The V gene is TRBV19, the J gene TRBJ1-1; D perhaps matches TRBD1 (5 bases). Trimming took off 5 bases at V and 4 bases at J, with 8 bases between the two ends. The CDR3 sequence is 12 residues long. The germline V gene encodes CDR1 LNHDA and CDR2 SQIVND (reference sequence). Here the CDR3 reads CASSGGFTEAFF. The CDR3 DNA is TGTGCCAGTAGTGGGGGGTTCACTGAAGCTTTCTTT.

The chain couples TRBV19 to TRBJ2-1, with 9 bases lining up with TRBD1. The CDR3 sequence is 15 residues long. CDR1 LNHDA and CDR2 SQIVND come from the germline V gene (reference sequence). V gave up 6 bases and J gave up 6 bases; unmatched junction bases: 9. CDR3 in amino acids: CASSEGDRVRNEQFF. The DNA for the CDR3 is TGTGCCAGTAGCGAAGGGGACAGGGTTCGCAATGAGCAGTTCTTC.

DNA of the CDR3: TGTGCCAGTGGGACTAGCGGGGTAGATGAGCAGTTCTTC. Its protein product is CASGTSGVDEQFF. This sequence joins TRBV25-1 and TRBJ2-1; 13 bases fit TRBD2. Losses at the gene ends were 9 bases for V and 8 bases for J; bases not matched to a gene: 4. In germline, CDR1 is MGHDK, CDR2 SYGVNS. CDR3 size: 13 residues.

V and J are TRBV21-1 and TRBJ1-4; the table's D call TRBD1 went unverified against the DNA. TRBV21-1 is an annotated pseudogene. The CDR3 is 20 amino acids. CDR3 loop: CASSKKGDYFMGATNEKLFF. CDR3 DNA: TGTGCCAGCAGCAAAAAGGGGGATTATTTCATGGGTGCAACTAATGAAAAACTGTTTTTT.

This chain joins TRBV10-3 and TRBJ1-5; possibly TRBD1 for D (6 bases). The ends were cut back, 10 bases at V and 2 bases at J, with 12 bases in the middle. The CDR3 extends over 13 amino acids. CDR1 is ENHRY, CDR2 SYGVKD, per germline. This chain's CDR3 is CATRGEGNQPQHF. The CDR3 bases are TGTGCCACCAGGGGAGAGGGCAATCAGCCCCAGCATTTT.

The CDR3 spells CASSPTSGRASYNEQFF. CDR3 sequence (DNA): TGCGCCAGCAGCCCAACTAGCGGGAGGGCTAGCTACAATGAGCAGTTCTTC. The chain couples TRBV5-1 to TRBJ2-1; 13 nucleotides align to TRBD2. Unmatched junction bases numbered 7, after V lost 4 bases and J lost 3 bases. The CDR3 sequence is 17 residues long. Germline V CDR1 and CDR2: SGHRS, YFSETQ.

The chain has TRBV7-2 and TRBJ2-1; TRBD1 matches at 7 bases. The CDR3 sequence is 17 residues long. The germline V gene has CDR1 SGHTA and CDR2 FQGNSA. V trimming: 0 bases; J trimming: 4 bases; junction bases outside the gene matches: 9. CDR3 in DNA: TGTGCCAGCAGCTTAGCGTCAAGGGGGCTCGGGTACAATGAGCAGTTCTTC. Protein: CASSLASRGLGYNEQFF.

This sequence joins TRBV28 and TRBJ1-3; D is perhaps TRBD1 (5 bases). There are 16 residues in the CDR3. V lost 4 bases, J lost 1 base, and 14 bases lay in between. The germline CDR1 and CDR2 sequences are MDHEN and SYDVKM. The DNA of the CDR3 is TGTGCCAGCAGTTCCCCCGCGGGGGGGTCTGGAAACACCATATATTTT. It specifies CASSSPAGGSGNTIYF.

This clone was seen a few times. The chain employs TRBV6-5 and TRBJ2-2, with D uncertain. The germline V gene encodes CDR1 MNHEY and CDR2 SVGAGI. V lost 0 bases, J lost 5 bases, and 10 bases lay in between. CDR3 size: 15 residues. The CDR3 reads CASSYSFTSTGELFF. DNA for the CDR3: TGTGCCAGCAGTTACTCGTTCACTTCAACCGGGGAGCTGTTTTTT.

This clone was seen just once. The J gene is TRBJ1-1, the V gene TRBV6-5; D unresolved. In germline, CDR1 is MNHEY, CDR2 SVGAGI. Trimming took 2 bases from V and 1 from J, leaving 8 bases between them. This CDR3 spans 14 amino acids. CDR3 nucleotide sequence: TGTGCCAGCAGTTACGCACAGAAGAACACTGAAGCTTTCTTT. It specifies CASSYAQKNTEAFF.

Written as DNA, the CDR3 is TGTGCCTGGATGCTAGGGGGAACCTACGAGCAGTACTTC. Residues: CAWMLGGTYEQYF. The V gene is TRBV30, the J gene TRBJ2-7; D possibly corresponds to TRBD1 (6 bases). The CDR3 consists of 13 residues. Trimming removed 4 bases at V and 2 bases at J, with 12 bases between. Germline V gene sequence: CDR1 GTSNPN, CDR2 SVGIG (reference sequence). Using reference TRBV30 and TRBJ2-7 for the parts outside the CDR3, the full variable domain is SQTIHQWPATLVQPVGSPLSLECTVEGTSNPNLYWYRQAAGRGLQLLFYSVGIGQISSEVPQNLSASRPQDRQFILSSKKLLLSDSGFYLCAWMLGGTYEQYFGPGTRLTVT.

The J gene is TRBJ2-7, the V gene TRBV28, with 8 nucleotides matching TRBD1. The V segment lost 7 bases and the J segment 0 bases; nucleotides outside the gene matches: 11. The CDR3 is made up of 16 amino acids. The germline gives CDR1 MDHEN, CDR2 SYDVKM. CDR3 sequence: CASTPAGQGISYEQYF. The DNA of the CDR3 is TGTGCCAGCACCCCCGCAGGACAGGGCATCTCCTACGAGCAGTACTTC.

The chain recombines TRBV5-1 with TRBJ2-2; 8 bases align to TRBD2. The ends lost 0 bases at V and 9 bases at J; junction bases unmatched: 7. The germline CDR1 and CDR2 sequences are SGHRS and YFSETQ. The CDR3 is 15 amino acids. The CDR3 sequence: CASSLDGLAKWELFF. CDR3 coding DNA: TGCGCCAGCAGCTTGGATGGACTAGCCAAGTGGGAGCTGTTTTTT.